This passage covers 18 T cell receptor beta chains from one sample sequenced in a study of cytomegalovirus exposure and HLA in healthy donors. Primers: 60 Vbeta forward and 13 Jbeta reverse. Only in-frame clones appear in the TCRdb table, and some are missing; sequencing was by immunoSEQ multiplex PCR. Found here are more than 90,000 clones, about 80% of them singletons; the top ten hold around 4.4%. The sequenced sample consisted of PBMCs. The receptor source for this set is a man aged 40-49 years in good health and CMV-seronegative.

This rearrangement joins TRBV2 to TRBJ1-5; D is possibly TRBD1 (6 bases). V lost 11 bases and J 3 bases, leaving 17 bases between the germline ends. From germline, CDR1 is SNHLY and CDR2 FYNNEI. The CDR3 has 14 residues. The CDR3 loop reads CAVGGGTLNQPQHF. CDR3 sequence (DNA): TGTGCCGTCGGGGGGGGGACACTCAATCAGCCCCAGCATTTT.

As for this clone: The junction departs from germline at one end; a sequencing error may be responsible. The genes are TRBV7-9 and TRBJ2-7; D may be TRBD1 (5 bases). CDR3 length equals 14 residues. The germline V gene encodes CDR1 SEHNR and CDR2 FQNEAQ (reference sequence). CDR3 coding DNA: TGTGCCGGCAGCTTAGGACATATACCCTACGAGCAGTACTTC. Encoded protein: CAGSLGHIPYEQYF. The full variable domain, completed using reference TRBV7-9 and TRBJ2-7, is DTGVSQNPRHKITKRGQNVTFRCDPISEHNRLYWYRQTLGQGPEFLTYFQNEAQLEKSRLLSDRFSAERPKGSFSTLEIQRTEQGDSAMYLCAGSLGHIPYEQYFGPGTRLTVT.

V is TRBV28 and J is TRBJ2-5; 10 nucleotides line up with TRBD2. J lost 5 bases, V lost 5 bases, and 5 bases had no gene match. CDR3 length: 14 residues. Germline lookup yields CDR1 MDHEN and CDR2 SYDVKM. The CDR3 reads CASSSGGAGETQYF. The DNA of the CDR3 is TGTGCCAGCAGTAGCGGGGGGGCCGGTGAGACCCAGTACTTC.

This chain connects TRBV18 to TRBJ1-3; 10 bases agree with TRBD1. Germline CDR1 is KGHSH and CDR2 is LQKENI. J gave up 0 bases and V 2 bases, and 4 bases lay outside the gene matches. This CDR3 is 17 amino acids long. Here the CDR3 DNA reads TGTGCCAGCTCACCAGCGGGACAGGGGAACTCTGGAAACACCATATATTTT. It yields the protein CASSPAGQGNSGNTIYF.

CDR3 nucleotides: TGTGCCAGCAGTACGGGACAGGGAGGAGAGACCCAGTACTTC. Its translation: CASSTGQGGETQYF. This chain links TRBV6-1 with TRBJ2-5; the match to TRBD1 covers 9 bases. Germline V gives CDR1 MNHNS, CDR2 SASEGT. Losses at the gene ends were 5 bases for V and 4 bases for J; bases not matched to a gene: 5. CDR3 length: 14 amino acids.

This clone has just a few counts. The chain uses TRBV11-2 and TRBJ1-1, with D perhaps TRBD1 (6 bases). Germline V lookup: CDR1 SGHAT, CDR2 FQNNGV. V lost 2 bases to trimming and J lost 0 bases, with 10 bases between them. This CDR3 contains 15 residues. The CDR3 protein is CASSLTAGVNTEAFF. The CDR3 DNA reads TGTGCCAGCAGCTTAACGGCAGGGGTGAACACTGAAGCTTTCTTT.

The rearrangement joins TRBV5-1 to TRBJ1-6; possibly TRBD1 for D (6 bases). The CDR3 is 14 amino acids. Germline loops: CDR1 SGHRS, CDR2 YFSETQ. Trimming stripped 1 base from V and 11 bases from J, with 13 bases between. CDR3 in DNA: TGCGCCAGCAGCTTGTCAACAGGGAAAGCACCCCTCCACTTT. Its protein is CASSLSTGKAPLHF.

This chain uses TRBV7-9 with TRBJ2-5; TRBD1 is a possible D gene (6 bases). The ends were cut back, 5 bases at V and 5 bases at J, with 18 bases in the middle. CDR1 is SEHNR and CDR2 is FQNEAQ in the germline V gene (reference sequence). The CDR3 is made up of 15 amino acids. Here the CDR3 reads CASSTRTVLRETQYF. The CDR3 coding sequence is TGTGCCAGCAGCACAAGGACAGTCCTTCGGGAGACCCAGTACTTC.

This clone has only a few counts. CDR3 in amino acids: CASSVALASTDTQYF. The DNA for the CDR3 is TGTGCCAGCAGCGTAGCTCTAGCGAGCACAGATACGCAGTATTTT. The rearrangement joins TRBV9 to TRBJ2-3; a weak D match, TRBD2 (6 bases). With 0 bases removed from V and 0 bases from J, the gap between germline ends came to 8 bases. CDR1 is SGDLS and CDR2 is YYNGEE in the germline V gene. This CDR3 region has 15 residues.

This chain links TRBV6-5 with TRBJ2-7; D possibly corresponds to TRBD2 (6 bases). The CDR3 loop spans 14 amino acids. The germline gives CDR1 MNHEY, CDR2 SVGAGI. Trimming cost V 5 bases and J 0 bases, with 11 bases left between them. CDR3 bases: TGTGCCAGCAGTCACGACGGGAGCTCCTACGAGCAGTACGTC. It yields the protein CASSHDGSSYEQYV.

This chain joins TRBV7-9 and TRBJ2-5; 11 positions match TRBD1. This CDR3 has 18 residues. J gave up 1 base and V 1 base, and 8 bases lay outside the gene matches. CDR1 SEHNR and CDR2 FQNEAQ come from the germline V gene (reference sequence). DNA for the CDR3: TGTGCCAGCAGCTTAGGGACAGGGGGCGGAAGAGCCCAAGAGACCCAGTACTTC. This translates into CASSLGTGGGRAQETQYF.

This chain connects TRBV19 to TRBJ2-2, with TRBD1 matching 7 bases. V was clipped by 4 bases and J by 4 bases; unmatched bases: 6. The CDR3 runs to 15 residues. Germline CDR1 LNHDA, CDR2 SQIVND (reference sequence). DNA for the CDR3: TGTGCCAGTAGTAGGCAGGGGGATGGCACCGGGGAGCTGTTTTTT. This translates into CASSRQGDGTGELFF.

The V gene is TRBV27, the J gene TRBJ2-7; the match to TRBD1 covers 9 bases. The CDR3 extends over 14 amino acids. Germline CDR1 MNHEY, CDR2 SMNVEV (reference sequence). V gave up 11 bases and J gave up 2 bases; unmatched junction bases: 10. The CDR3 DNA reads as TGTGCCTGTTACCGGGACAGGGCCACCTACGAGCAGTACGTC. This encodes CACYRDRATYEQYV.

The rearrangement joins TRBV10-3 to TRBJ1-3; possible D gene TRBD1, 5 bases. From germline, CDR1 is ENHRY and CDR2 SYGVKD. The germline V and J ends were trimmed by 4 bases and 4 bases, with 11 bases remaining between them. The CDR3 sequence is 14 residues long. The CDR3 spells CAISGVTVGNTIYF. Written as DNA, the CDR3 is TGTGCCATCAGTGGGGTGACAGTGGGAAACACCATATATTTT.

This clone was observed once. The V and J genes are TRBV10-3 and TRBJ2-4; 7 nucleotides agree with TRBD2. CDR1 and CDR2 from the germline V gene are ENHRY and SYGVKD. The V and J ends lost 10 bases and 6 bases, in that order; junction bases with no gene match: 9. The CDR3 runs to 13 residues. In DNA, the CDR3 is TGTGCCACCCAGGTGGGGGGGGGAAACATTCAGTACTTC. This encodes CATQVGGGNIQYF.

The chain joins TRBV13 to TRBJ1-5; tentatively, D is TRBD1 (5 bases). The CDR3 is made up of 17 amino acids. Looked up from germline, CDR1 is PRHDT and CDR2 is FYEKMQ (reference sequence). V was pared by 2 bases and J by 0 bases, with 14 bases between. CDR3 coding DNA: TGTGCCAGCAGCTTAAGGGGTAAGGTAGATAGCAATCAGCCCCAGCATTTT. The encoded protein is CASSLRGKVDSNQPQHF.

This clone was seen a single time. The rearrangement links TRBV5-1 to TRBJ2-5; 8 bases are shared with TRBD2. CDR1 is SGHRS, CDR2 YFSETQ, per germline. The CDR3 sequence is 15 residues long. The J segment lost 1 base and the V segment lost 3 bases, leaving 5 bases of the junction unmatched. The CDR3 DNA sequence: TGCGCCAGCAGCTCCCCAGCGGGGGCCCAAGAGACCCAGTACTTC. Translated, it gives CASSSPAGAQETQYF.

The chain uses TRBV5-1 and TRBJ2-2; 7 bases fit TRBD2. V was clipped by 5 bases and J by 1 base; unmatched bases: 8. The V gene's germline CDR1 is SGHRS and CDR2 YFSETQ. The CDR3 has 16 amino acids. CDR3 bases: TGCGCCAGCAGTCCCAGCGGGGCTAAGAACACCGGGGAGCTGTTTTTT. Translating gives CASSPSGAKNTGELFF.